The present entry profiles one TCR beta chain with its context. Antigen unknown. The source of the sample is a study of T cell responses to AZD1222 COVID-19 vaccine. Trimming cost V 0 bases and J 0 bases, with 12 bases left between them. The CDR3 consists of 16 residues. Germline assignment: CDR1 SGHVS and CDR2 FQNEAQ. Libraries were prepared by immunoSEQ multiplex PCR; TCRdb keeps only in-frame clonotypes and omits some of them. Among roughly 110,000 clones listed, roughly 90% were seen once. General study results and limits: Unmutated variant regions reportedly attract nearly half of all spike-specific TCRs. The study found Spike-specific TCR breadth and depth rose after two AZD1222 doses. Most donors were white British and more were female, and clonal diversity was possibly underestimated. None of the repertoires were sampled until the peak T cell response had passed.

The chain has TRBV7-8 and TRBJ2-7; D is perhaps TRBD2 (5 bases). The starting material was peripheral blood, obtained 28 days after the second AZD1222 dose. This sequence was found in an adult who received the AZD1222 COVID-19 vaccine. The CDR3 region is CASSLARVKSSYEQYF. The DNA of the CDR3 is TGTGCCAGCAGCTTAGCGCGGGTGAAAAGCTCCTACGAGCAGTACTTC.